The present T cell receptor beta chain was sequenced within a study of blood T cell repertoires in COVID-19. Across the whole study: The United States, Italy and Spain provided the acute and convalescent COVID-19 samples. PBMCs, B-cell-depleted T cells, or T cells provided the cDNA or gDNA that made up the material.

Trimming removed 4 bases at V and 8 bases at J, with 18 bases between. This CDR3 is built from 15 residues. The germline CDR1 and CDR2 sequences are ENHRY and SYGVKD. TCRdb keeps only in-frame clones here, not all; method: immunoSEQ multiplex PCR. The sample contains under 200,000 clones, 70% to 90% of which appear only once. The sequenced sample consisted of peripheral blood. V gene TRBV10-3 combines with J gene TRBJ2-1, with D perhaps TRBD2 (7 bases). The sequence derives from a man aged 55 to 69 who had recovered from COVID-19. CDR3 DNA sequence: TGTGCCATCAGTGGAGGTGGGGGGGCCATGGATGAGCAGTTCTTC. It encodes CAISGGGGAMDEQFF.